The next 5 T cell receptor beta chains were all read from a single sample in a study of T cell responses to AZD1222 COVID-19 vaccine. The protocol was immunoSEQ multiplex PCR, while the TCRdb copy is restricted to in-frame clones and leaves out a portion. Among about 130,000 clones listed, about 94% were seen once. The sequenced sample was peripheral blood, obtained on day 0 of AZD1222 vaccination. Every receptor here comes from an adult in good health.

The chain uses TRBV5-5 and TRBJ1-2; weak D call: TRBD1 (6 bases). Deletions cut 5 bases from V and 8 bases from J, with 19 bases between. The germline V gene encodes CDR1 SGHKS and CDR2 YYEKEE (reference sequence). The CDR3 sequence is 14 residues long. CDR3 amino acids: CASSTGLGFEGYTF. In DNA, the CDR3 is TGTGCCAGCAGTACAGGGTTAGGGTTCGAAGGCTACACCTTC. Drawing the rest from reference TRBV5-5 and TRBJ1-2, the complete variable domain is DAGVTQSPTHLIKTRGQQVTLRCSPISGHKSVSWYQQVLGQGPQFIFQYYEKEERGRGNFPDRFSARQFPNYSSELNVNALLLGDSALYLCASSTGLGFEGYTFGSGTRLTVV.

This clone came up once. The gene calls are TRBV2 and TRBJ2-7; D is unresolved. The CDR3 contains 13 residues. Germline CDR1 SNHLY, CDR2 FYNNEI. V lost 3 bases and J 4 bases, leaving 10 bases between the germline ends. The CDR3 nucleotides are TGTGCCAGCAGTGACCCTAGTAAGTACGAGCAGTACTTC. This sequence encodes CASSDPSKYEQYF.

This clone was recorded a few times. The rearrangement links TRBV2 to TRBJ2-7; 8 bases are shared with TRBD2. The V segment lost 7 bases and the J segment 2 bases; nucleotides outside the gene matches: 7. The germline V gene encodes CDR1 SNHLY and CDR2 FYNNEI. CDR3 size: 14 residues. The CDR3 DNA reads TGTGCCAGCACGGTGAGGACTAGCCCCTACGAGCAGTACTTC. Its protein product is CASTVRTSPYEQYF.

V is TRBV30 and J is TRBJ1-6, with D unclear. The CDR3 runs to 12 residues. V lost 2 bases and J lost 5, with 4 bases in between. Germline CDR1 reads GTSNPN; CDR2 reads SVGIG (reference sequence). CDR3 amino acids: CAWSYNNSPLHF. The CDR3 nucleotides read TGTGCCTGGAGTTATAATAATTCACCCCTCCACTTT.

Only one count was recorded for this clone. For the CDR3, the DNA is TGTGCCAGCAGCTTAGGGGTAGCGGGAGGGTCCCCAATGAGGCGGCAGTTCTTC. Its protein product is CASSLGVAGGSPMRRQFF. V usage is TRBV11-2 and J usage is TRBJ2-1, with TRBD2 matching 11 bases. The germline V gene has CDR1 SGHAT and CDR2 FQNNGV. V was pared by 1 base and J by 12 bases, with 17 bases of the junction left unmatched. This CDR3 has 18 amino acids.